The table lists the clone carrying this T cell receptor beta chain with a few counts. Antigen: not known. A 5'RACE reaction primed in the constant segment made cDNA libraries of TCR alpha and TCR beta, and these carried sample barcodes and UMIs. MiXCR, applied by TCRdb to the 5' RACE reads, yields one record per CDR3 protein. The sample includes 180,000 or so distinct CDR3 sequences, approximately 10% seen only once; the top ten take 3.5% to 4.5%. Per germline, CDR1 SGHRS and CDR2 YFSETQ. This CDR3 is built from 15 residues. J was trimmed by 4 bases and V by 3 bases; bases with no gene match: 9. The data derive from a study of T-cell memory formation after mild COVID-19. On the study more broadly: TCR clusters were mostly confined to one donor each.

Study results and limitations: Proof of SARS-CoV-2 specificity was absent for the second-wave clones that crested on day 37. Detection of some responders pre-infection suggested pre-existing cross-reactive memory T cells participated.

This rearrangement joins TRBV5-1 to TRBJ1-2; 7 positions agree with TRBD1. This clonotype originated in a young man who had mild COVID-19 (a few samples of this study predate the infection). Cell type and time point are not known. Sequencing used PBMCs or a T cell subset sorted from them (not recorded which). The CDR3 is CASSSGTVLSYGYTF. In DNA, the CDR3 is TGCGCCAGCAGCTCTGGGACAGTCCTCAGCTATGGCTACACCTTC.